A single T cell receptor beta chain is shown here with its context. The sample belongs to a study of CD8 T cells in Susac syndrome. In blood CD8+ and CD4+ T cells, TCR beta underwent sequencing. Controls were drawn from healthy donors and were matched for age and sex. FACS was used to enrich TEMRA cells, whereas the CD8+ and CD4+ T cells were obtained by negative isolation. Germline CDR1 reads LGHNA; CDR2 reads YNFKEQ. With 1 base removed from V and 3 bases from J, the gap between germline ends came to 13 bases. CDR3 length: 15 amino acids. An amount of RNA that ranged from 0.5 to 1 ug was reverse transcribed with random hexamers. Amplification of TCR beta CDR3 was carried out by immunoSEQ multiplex PCR, which covered 54 Vbeta and 13 Jbeta segments. In TCRdb, the immunoSEQ multiplex PCR reads were re-called with MiXCR into one record per CDR3 protein. The profile shows about 120,000 distinct CDR3 sequences, about 93% of them singletons.

Sequenced input: CD4+ T cells from PBMCs. The rearrangement links TRBV4-2 to TRBJ2-7; TRBD1 might be the D (5 bases). The clonotype originates from a human donor in good health. The CDR3 DNA reads TGTGCCAGCAGCCAAGGTAGTACAGGATACTACGAGCAGTACTTC. It specifies CASSQGSTGYYEQYF.